A single sample is the source of the 14 T cell receptor beta chains below, sequenced in a study of response to subunit inactivated influenza vaccine. TCRdb processed the RT-PCR reads anew with MiXCR; each CDR3 protein has one entry. The table has 560,000 or so distinct CDR3 sequences, 7.5% to 8.5% seen once. Sequencing used PBMCs from blood, obtained about 24 months after vaccination. The receptors originated from a man aged 45 to 70 who received an inactivated influenza vaccine.

This clonotype was detected a few times. The rearrangement links TRBV13 to TRBJ2-3; 13 bases line up with TRBD2. The CDR3 has 22 residues. CDR1 PRHDT and CDR2 FYEKMQ come from the germline V gene (reference sequence). V gave up 2 bases and J gave up 0 bases; unmatched junction bases: 17. DNA of the CDR3: TGTGCCAGCAGCTTAAGTATGACTAGCGGGGGGCCACCCTACGCTAGCACAGATACGCAGTATTTT. Residues: CASSLSMTSGGPPYASTDTQYF.

This clonotype was counted ten times or more. This chain uses TRBV5-1 with TRBJ1-6; D unresolved. This CDR3 contains 14 residues. V was clipped by 0 bases and J by 6 bases, with 7 bases between them. The germline gives CDR1 SGHRS, CDR2 YFSETQ. The CDR3 sequence: CASSLGQSNSPLHF. Written as DNA, the CDR3 is TGCGCCAGCAGCTTGGGGCAGTCTAATTCACCCCTCCACTTT.

This clonotype has just a few counts. This rearrangement joins TRBV7-2 to TRBJ1-5; tentative D call: TRBD1 (5 bases). The germline gives CDR1 SGHTA, CDR2 FQGNSA. This CDR3 has 14 amino acids. Trimming left V 5 bases short and J 6 bases short, with 14 bases between. CDR3 sequence: CASSPMGDAQPQHF. CDR3 nucleotide sequence: TGTGCCAGCAGCCCCATGGGGGATGCTCAGCCCCAGCATTTT.

This clonotype has at least ten counts. The gene calls are TRBV28 and TRBJ2-3; D gene ambiguous. CDR1 MDHEN and CDR2 SYDVKM come from the germline V gene. CDR3 size: 14 residues. Deletions cut 7 bases from V and 0 bases from J, with 11 bases between. Written as DNA, the CDR3 is TGTGCCAGCAAACGACCGCCGAGCACAGATACGCAGTATTTT. Amino acid sequence: CASKRPPSTDTQYF.

This clonotype was detected a few times. V and J are TRBV2 and TRBJ2-5, with D possibly called TRBD1 or TRBD2 (6 bases each). Trimming left V 7 bases short and J 3 bases short, with 12 bases between. This CDR3 is built from 13 residues. Germline V lookup: CDR1 SNHLY, CDR2 FYNNEI. The CDR3 region is CASIGGGKETQYF. The CDR3 DNA sequence: TGTGCCAGCATCGGGGGCGGTAAAGAGACCCAGTACTTC.

Many counts were recorded for this clonotype. The rearrangement links TRBV7-2 to TRBJ2-1, with unresolved D. The CDR3 length is 15 residues. Deletions cut 2 bases from V and 0 bases from J, with 8 bases between. In germline, CDR1 is SGHTA, CDR2 FQGNSA. CDR3 protein: CASSLRSSSYNEQFF. The CDR3 DNA is TGTGCCAGCAGCTTACGCTCAAGCTCCTACAATGAGCAGTTCTTC.

This clonotype appeared many times. The chain links TRBV15 to TRBJ2-3; D unresolved. V shed 0 bases and J shed 0 bases, with 10 bases lying between them. CDR3 length equals 16 residues. In germline, CDR1 is LNHNV, CDR2 YYDKDF (reference sequence). As DNA, the CDR3 is TGTGCCACCAGCAGAGATCGTTTGGGTAGCACAGATACGCAGTATTTT. Protein: CATSRDRLGSTDTQYF.

The chain couples TRBV20-1 to TRBJ2-1; D call uncertain. The CDR3 has 14 amino acids. Trimming removed 0 bases from V and 0 bases from J, with 6 bases in between. CDR1 and CDR2 from the germline V gene are DFQATT and SNEGSKA (reference sequence). CDR3 coding DNA: TGCAGTGCTAGAGATCTGGGCTCCTACAATGAGCAGTTCTTC. This translates into CSARDLGSYNEQFF.

This clonotype was detected only a few times. The chain links TRBV20-1 to TRBJ2-2, with 10 positions matching TRBD2. J gave up 8 bases and V 3 bases, and 15 bases lay outside the gene matches. In germline, CDR1 is DFQATT, CDR2 SNEGSKA (reference sequence). CDR3 length: 17 amino acids. The CDR3 DNA reads as TGCAGTGCTAGGGCCCTAACTAGCGGGGACTCCGGAGGGGAGCTGTTTTTT. It yields the protein CSARALTSGDSGGELFF.

A single count supports this clonotype. The gene calls are TRBV9 and TRBJ2-1; D may be TRBD1 (5 bases). The length of the CDR3 is 16 residues. V lost 4 bases to trimming and J lost 7 bases, with 21 bases between them. Germline V CDR1 and CDR2: SGDLS, YYNGEE. The CDR3 here is CASSRGPPRGTNEQFF. The CDR3 DNA reads TGTGCCAGCAGCAGAGGTCCTCCAAGGGGAACGAATGAGCAGTTCTTC.

The chain employs TRBV25-1 and TRBJ2-7, with 7 bases fitting TRBD1. The ends lost 5 bases at V and 3 bases at J; junction bases unmatched: 13. This CDR3 has 16 residues. The germline V gene encodes CDR1 MGHDK and CDR2 SYGVNS. CDR3: CASSTIQGPNLYEQYF. CDR3 coding DNA: TGTGCCAGCAGTACCATACAGGGGCCCAACCTCTACGAGCAGTACTTC.

This clonotype was found a few times. The chain uses TRBV12-3 or TRBV12-4 and TRBJ1-2, with D possibly being TRBD1 (6 bases). This CDR3 is 14 amino acids long. V dropped 6 bases and J dropped 0 bases, with 11 bases sitting between them. As DNA, the CDR3 is TGTGCCAGCAGACAGGGTTTGACTAACTATGGCTACACCTTC. Its protein product is CASRQGLTNYGYTF.

This clonotype was recorded at least ten times. The chain couples TRBV29-1 to TRBJ1-1; no reliable D call. The CDR3 runs to 12 residues. V was cut by 5 bases and J by 5 bases, with 12 bases left in between. CDR1 is SQVTM and CDR2 is ANQGSEA in the germline V gene. Written as DNA, the CDR3 is TGCAGCGTTACGCAGTCTGGGACTGAAGCTTTCTTT. It specifies CSVTQSGTEAFF.

This clonotype was detected a few times. The chain carries TRBV3-1 and TRBJ2-7; D not certain. CDR3 length equals 13 residues. Germline V gives CDR1 LGHDT, CDR2 YNNKEL (reference sequence). The ends were cut back, 4 bases at V and 6 bases at J, with 13 bases in the middle. The DNA for the CDR3 is TGTGCCAGCAGCCCCGAGAATCTCCGCGAGCAGTACTTC. Translating gives CASSPENLREQYF.